Below, 27 T cell receptor beta chains from the same sample are listed, as sequenced in a study of CXCR3-negative and CXCR3-positive naive CD8 T cells (dated by TCRdb to about 2019). Overall results and qualifications from the work: Compared with CXCR3-negative naive cells, CXCR3-positive naive cells had TRB CDR3s with higher hydrophobicity (lower Kidera factor 4), lower energy, and higher strength and volume indices.

The antigens these receptors bind are not known. The instrument was a NextSeq 550. The Human TCR Profiling Kit (MiLaboratory) was used to make UMI-labeled 5' RACE TRB cDNA libraries. TCRdb reprocessed the reads, so every CDR3 protein sequence counts as one entry and DNA is not shown. In this sample's table one finds about 140,000 distinct CDR3 sequences. The ten biggest clones cover 0.4% to 0.5% of the sample. Sequenced material: naive CXCR3+ CD8+ T cells from blood. This specimen's cell subset or site label, per the study, means: CD45RO-CCR7+CD27+CD95- naive CD8+ T cells expressing CXCR3 (TNR3+). The source of these receptors is a human donor in good health. Some clones in this sample may be carry-over from other donors' samples.

V and J are TRBV7-8 and TRBJ2-1; the TCRdb D gene call, TRBD2, has no DNA to confirm it. The CDR3 covers 12 residues. Germline values: CDR1 SGHVS, CDR2 FQNEAQ. This CDR3 reads CASSSSPNEQFF.

The chain employs TRBV4-1 and TRBJ2-4. This CDR3 has 15 residues. Germline values: CDR1 MGHRA, CDR2 YSYEKL. The CDR3: CASSQVVLAKNIQYF.

The gene calls are TRBV14 and TRBJ2-2; TCRdb lists TRBD1, though no DNA is available to test this call. The CDR3 spans 15 residues. The germline V gene encodes CDR1 SGHDN and CDR2 FVKESK. The CDR3: CASSPLDSPTGELFF.

The rearrangement uses TRBV6-6 and TRBJ2-1; absent DNA, TCRdb's TRBD1 call cannot be checked. This CDR3 region has 13 residues. Germline assignment: CDR1 MNHNY and CDR2 SVGAGI (reference sequence). The CDR3 loop is CASSLAGANEQFF.

The chain carries TRBV29-1 and TRBJ2-2; TCRdb's assignment of TRBD1 cannot be checked, as there is no DNA. Per the germline V gene, CDR1 is SQVTM and CDR2 is ANQGSEA. This CDR3 has 14 residues. The chain's CDR3 is CSVERGSETGELFF.

This chain links TRBV7-2 with TRBJ2-2; TCRdb lists TRBD2, though no DNA is available to test this call. Germline CDR1 SGHTA, CDR2 FQGNSA. The CDR3 totals 19 residues. CDR3 in amino acids: CASSLAFLAGGPVTGELFF.

This chain joins TRBV20-1 and TRBJ2-1; TCRdb lists TRBD1, though no DNA is available to test this call. The CDR3 length is 15 residues. The germline CDR1 and CDR2 sequences are DFQATT and SNEGSKA (reference sequence). CDR3 sequence reads: CSARRAVDSYNEQFF.

The genes are TRBV4-2 and TRBJ1-1; absent DNA, TCRdb's TRBD1 call cannot be checked. CDR1 LGHNA and CDR2 YNFKEQ come from the germline V gene. This CDR3 is 15 amino acids long. The CDR3 sequence: CASSHNRDGNTEAFF.

The V call is TRBV20-1, the J call TRBJ1-1; TCRdb indicates TRBD1, and absent DNA this call remains unverified. The germline gives CDR1 DFQATT, CDR2 SNEGSKA (reference sequence). The CDR3 is made up of 15 amino acids. CDR3 region: CSAGPTGSWGTEAFF.

The CDR3 is CASSLPPPTYEQYF. The rearrangement links TRBV7-2 to TRBJ2-7; TCRdb picks TRBD1, but there is no DNA to check that call. Germline V gene data show CDR1 as SGHTA and CDR2 as FQGNSA. The length of the CDR3 is 14 residues.

The chain couples TRBV30 to TRBJ2-3; the TRBD2 assignment by TCRdb is unverifiable without DNA. Germline lookup yields CDR1 GTSNPN and CDR2 SVGIG (reference sequence). The CDR3 sequence is 15 residues long. The CDR3 is CACSPSGGITDTQYF.

The genes are TRBV5-5 and TRBJ2-1. Germline CDR1 SGHKS, CDR2 YYEKEE (reference sequence). The CDR3 extends over 13 amino acids. The CDR3 here is CASSLVLWNEQFF.

V gene TRBV27 combines with J gene TRBJ2-7; the TCRdb call, TRBD1, lacks DNA for checking. CDR1 MNHEY and CDR2 SMNVEV come from the germline V gene (reference sequence). This CDR3 spans 16 amino acids. CDR3 region: CASRTSGDRSTYEQYF.

The rearrangement joins TRBV6-2 or TRBV6-3 to TRBJ2-3; checking the TCRdb D call of TRBD2 is not possible without DNA. Germline lookup yields CDR1 MNHEY and CDR2 SVGEGT. This CDR3 contains 15 residues. The CDR3: CASSLYRDSLDTQYF.

V and J are TRBV6-5 and TRBJ2-1; TCRdb's D gene call, TRBD1, goes unchecked for lack of DNA. Germline CDR1 and CDR2: MNHEY and SVGAGI. The CDR3 totals 16 residues. CDR3 protein: CASSYSGGVGYNEQFF.

The genes are TRBV7-9 and TRBJ2-2; TCRdb lists TRBD2, though no DNA is available to test this call. Germline V gene lookup returns CDR1 SEHNR and CDR2 FQNEAQ (reference sequence). CDR3 length: 18 amino acids. CDR3 amino acids: CASSPQTSGKVGSGELFF.

The chain uses TRBV7-9 and TRBJ2-7. Looked up from germline, CDR1 is SEHNR and CDR2 is FQNEAQ (reference sequence). This CDR3 region has 13 residues. The CDR3 region is CASSSRDSYEQYF.

This chain joins TRBV15 and TRBJ2-1; with no DNA, the TCRdb D assignment of TRBD1 cannot be verified. The CDR3 sequence is 15 residues long. Germline CDR1 and CDR2: LNHNV and YYDKDF (reference sequence). CDR3 protein: CATSRDRGTYNEQFF.

The chain joins TRBV20-1 to TRBJ2-5; TCRdb's D call, TRBD2, is unchecked because there is no DNA. CDR1 is DFQATT, CDR2 SNEGSKA, per germline (reference sequence). This CDR3 is built from 15 residues. The CDR3 sequence is CSARQGVLAGETQYF.

The rearrangement uses TRBV7-2 and TRBJ2-4; no DNA is available, so the TRBD2 call from TCRdb remains unchecked. Per the germline V gene, CDR1 is SGHTA and CDR2 is FQGNSA. The CDR3 loop spans 16 amino acids. CDR3 residues: CASSLEGYGPRNIQYF. The full variable domain, completed using reference TRBV7-2 and TRBJ2-4, is GAGVSQSPSNKVTEKGKDVELRCDPISGHTALYWYRQSLGQGLEFLIYFQGNSAPDKSGLPSDRFSAERTGGSVSTLTIQRTQQEDSAVYLCASSLEGYGPRNIQYFGAGTRLSVL.

This sequence joins TRBV7-9 and TRBJ2-7; lacking DNA, the TRBD1 call made by TCRdb goes unchecked. This CDR3 has 16 residues. Germline V gene sequence: CDR1 SEHNR, CDR2 FQNEAQ (reference sequence). This CDR3 reads CASSAFSGTGGNEQYF. The variable domain in full, completed from reference TRBV7-9 and TRBJ2-7, reads DTGVSQNPRHKITKRGQNVTFRCDPISEHNRLYWYRQTLGQGPEFLTYFQNEAQLEKSRLLSDRFSAERPKGSFSTLEIQRTEQGDSAMYLCASSAFSGTGGNEQYFGPGTRLTVT.

This sequence joins TRBV7-8 and TRBJ2-1; no DNA is available, so the TRBD2 call from TCRdb remains unchecked. This CDR3 is 16 amino acids long. The germline gives CDR1 SGHVS, CDR2 FQNEAQ. CDR3: CASSNEDPPGYNEQFF.

V and J are TRBV27 and TRBJ1-1; the D gene TCRdb calls, TRBD1, cannot be checked with no DNA. Germline loops: CDR1 MNHEY, CDR2 SMNVEV (reference sequence). The CDR3 length is 16 residues. The CDR3 here is CTSSLLQGTEDTEAFF.

This rearrangement joins TRBV12-3 or TRBV12-4 to TRBJ2-7; the TCRdb D gene call, TRBD2, has no DNA to confirm it. The CDR3 length is 13 residues. CDR3 in amino acids: CASSSNSGSEQYF.

V is TRBV13 and J is TRBJ1-2. The germline V gene has CDR1 PRHDT and CDR2 FYEKMQ (reference sequence). This CDR3 region has 13 residues. CDR3 sequence reads: CASSSGLDYGYTF.

The rearrangement links TRBV28 to TRBJ2-7; TCRdb's D call, TRBD1, is unchecked because there is no DNA. Germline values: CDR1 MDHEN, CDR2 SYDVKM. The length of the CDR3 is 13 residues. The CDR3 sequence: CASSFPLGNEQYF.

This chain joins TRBV5-5 and TRBJ2-3. CDR3 size: 14 residues. Germline CDR1 SGHKS, CDR2 YYEKEE (reference sequence). CDR3 residues: CASSFEVGTDTQYF.